These T cell receptor beta chains were read from a single sample in a study of blood T cell repertoires in COVID-19. The protocol was immunoSEQ multiplex PCR, while the TCRdb copy is restricted to in-frame clones and leaves out a portion. In the table there are 120,000 to 150,000 clones, more than 80% of which are singletons. Sequencing was done on a sample of peripheral blood. The receptors derive from a human donor in a cohort sampled during active COVID-19. Each CDR3 is given with its conserved first and last residue. The D gene is left open where the match is weak. Rows give clone size only sometimes, using once, few, many, or a class for an expanded clone.

v_call	j_call	clone_size	d_call	cdr3_aa	cdr3_nt
TRBV7-9	TRBJ2-3	-	TRBD2	CASSLTSGYTDTQYF	TGTGCCAGCAGCTTGACTAGCGGCTACACAGATACGCAGTATTTT
TRBV14	TRBJ1-1	-	-	CASSQGQINTEAFF	TGTGCCAGCAGCCAAGGACAGATTAACACTGAAGCTTTCTTT
TRBV3-1/TRBV3-2	TRBJ2-1	-	TRBD2	CASSRTSGSREQFF	TGTGCCAGCAGCCGGACTAGCGGGAGCCGTGAGCAGTTCTTC
TRBV2	TRBJ1-5	-	TRBD1	CASRGTGGLQPQHF	TGTGCCAGCAGGGGGACAGGGGGTTTGCAGCCCCAGCATTTT
TRBV11-2	TRBJ1-6	-	TRBD1	CASSSQGGNNSPLHF	TGTGCCAGCAGCTCCCAGGGGGGTAATAATTCACCCCTCCACTTT
TRBV19	TRBJ1-4	-	-	CASSISGVEEKLFF	TGTGCCAGTAGTATATCAGGGGTGGAGGAAAAACTGTTTTTT
TRBV18	TRBJ2-6	-	-	CASSQGTQSSGANVLTF	TGTGCCAGCTCACAAGGGACACAGAGCTCTGGGGCCAACGTCCTGACTTTC
TRBV7-2	TRBJ1-1	-	-	CASSLGPGNTEAFF	TGTGCCAGCAGCTTAGGCCCGGGAAACACTGAAGCTTTCTTT
TRBV19	TRBJ1-4	-	TRBD1	CASSARGTGNEKLFF	TGTGCCAGTAGTGCTCGAGGGACAGGCAATGAAAAACTGTTTTTT
TRBV5-5	TRBJ2-2	-	-	CASSLEAGMNTGELFF	TGTGCCAGCAGCTTGGAGGCAGGGATGAACACCGGGGAGCTGTTTTTT
TRBV28	TRBJ1-5	-	TRBD1	CASRTDRADNQPQHF	TGTGCCAGCAGAACCGACAGGGCGGACAATCAGCCCCAGCATTTT
TRBV5-8	TRBJ1-6	-	-	CASSLGQNNSPLHF	TGTGCCAGCAGCTTGGGTCAGAATAATTCACCCCTCCACTTT
TRBV28	TRBJ2-2	once	-	CASSLRTGELFF	TGTGCCAGCAGTTTACGCACCGGGGAGCTGTTTTTT
TRBV4-1	TRBJ1-1	-	-	CASSQVGGVGNTEAFF	TGCGCCAGCAGCCAAGTGGGAGGAGTTGGGAACACTGAAGCTTTCTTT
TRBV2	TRBJ2-7	-	-	CASRKGQNYEQYF	TGTGCCAGCAGAAAAGGACAGAACTACGAGCAGTACTTC
TRBV2	TRBJ2-3	once	-	CASSDGVNTQYF	TGTGCCAGCAGTGACGGGGTGAATACGCAGTATTTT
TRBV5-4	TRBJ1-2	once	TRBD1	CASSAPQGGGYGYTF	TGTGCCAGCAGCGCGCCTCAAGGGGGCGGCTATGGCTACACCTTC
TRBV7-2	TRBJ2-7	-	-	CASSLTGGWVYEQYF	TGTGCCAGCAGCTTAACCGGAGGGTGGGTCTACGAGCAGTACTTC
TRBV5-4	TRBJ2-1	-	TRBD2	CASSWILAGGNNEQFF	TGTGCCAGCAGCTGGATACTAGCGGGGGGGAACAATGAGCAGTTCTTC
TRBV3-1/TRBV3-2	TRBJ1-2	-	-	CASSQVLWKLRGLNYGYTF	TGTGCCAGCAGCCAAGTTTTATGGAAACTAAGAGGACTTAACTATGGCTACACCTTC
TRBV5-5	TRBJ2-5	-	TRBD2	CASSRGEGRQETQYF	TGTGCCAGCAGCCGGGGGGAGGGACGCCAAGAGACCCAGTACTTC
TRBV4-1	TRBJ1-1	-	-	CASSQEAQSTEAFF	TGCGCCAGCAGCCAAGAGGCACAGTCCACTGAAGCTTTCTTT
TRBV6-6	TRBJ2-5	-	-	CASSYSRKGETQYF	TGTGCCAGCAGTTACTCGCGGAAGGGGGAGACCCAGTACTTC
TRBV3-1/TRBV3-2	TRBJ2-7	-	TRBD2	CASSPIPAAGESGEQYF	TGTGCCAGCAGCCCAATCCCGGCGGCGGGGGAATCGGGGGAGCAGTACTTC
TRBV5-5	TRBJ1-1	-	-	CASSVGYSGTEAFF	TGTGCCAGCAGCGTCGGTTACAGTGGCACTGAAGCTTTCTTT
TRBV7-3	TRBJ1-6	few	TRBD1	CASSEGTGTPLHF	TGTGCCAGCAGTGAAGGGACAGGGACACCCCTCCACTTT
TRBV4-1	TRBJ2-2	-	-	CASSQGRLTTANTGELFF	TGCGCCAGCAGCCAAGGACGGCTTACTACTGCGAACACCGGGGAGCTGTTTTTT
TRBV5-1	TRBJ2-3	-	TRBD2	CASSSETSGGTGAQYF	TGCGCCAGCAGCTCCGAGACTAGCGGGGGCACCGGGGCGCAGTATTTT
TRBV12-3/TRBV12-4	TRBJ1-2	-	-	CASSSGGFWGYTF	TGTGCCAGCAGTAGCGGGGGTTTCTGGGGCTACACCTTC
TRBV6-2/TRBV6-3	TRBJ1-2	few	TRBD1	CASSQTRQGLYGYTF	TGTGCCAGCAGCCAAACCCGACAGGGCCTCTATGGCTACACCTTC
TRBV6-7	TRBJ1-2	-	TRBD1	CASSPNPGQVDTF	TGTGCCAGCAGTCCAAACCCAGGACAGGTCGACACCTTC
TRBV2	TRBJ2-2	-	TRBD2	CASSLIAGGLTGELFF	TGTGCCAGCAGTCTAATAGCGGGGGGGCTTACCGGGGAGCTGTTTTTT
TRBV6-1	TRBJ2-1	once	-	CASSEQPGQNNEQFF	TGTGCCAGCAGTGAACAACCTGGACAGAACAATGAGCAGTTCTTC
TRBV7-2	TRBJ1-1	once	TRBD1	CASSSGTGYYSEAFF	TGTGCCAGCAGCTCAGGGACAGGCTATTACAGTGAAGCTTTCTTT
TRBV30	TRBJ2-7	-	TRBD1	CAWTAGGQGYEQYF	TGTGCCTGGACCGCAGGGGGACAGGGCTACGAGCAGTACTTC
TRBV6-1	TRBJ2-3	-	-	CASSDFRADTQYF	TGTGCCAGCAGTGATTTTCGCGCAGATACGCAGTATTTT
TRBV6-6	TRBJ2-2	-	-	CASYGGGPTGELFF	TGTGCCAGCTACGGAGGAGGGCCCACCGGGGAGCTGTTTTTT
TRBV4-2	TRBJ1-2	-	-	CASSMISRTDSDGYTF	TGTGCCAGCAGCATGATTTCCAGGACGGACTCCGATGGCTACACCTTC
TRBV18	TRBJ2-5	-	-	CASSQNQETQYF	TGTGCCAGCTCGCAGAACCAAGAGACCCAGTACTTC
TRBV20-1	TRBJ1-5	-	TRBD1	CSASGTGGNQPQHF	TGCAGTGCTAGTGGGACAGGGGGCAATCAGCCCCAGCATTTT
TRBV9	TRBJ2-3	-	TRBD2	CASSVATSGGRTDTQYF	TGTGCCAGCAGCGTAGCGACTAGCGGGGGTAGGACAGATACGCAGTATTTT